The rows below give T cell receptor beta chains drawn from one sample of a study of blood T cells in healthy people across ages. TCRdb reanalysed the 5' RACE reads using MiXCR and keeps one entry per CDR3 protein. The profile shows about 1.7 million distinct CDR3 sequences, approximately 28% of them singletons. The specimen was blood. The receptors derive from a woman aged 25 to 39 in good health. CDR3s include the opening cysteine and the closing phenylalanine or tryptophan. The D gene is left open where the match is weak. Clone size is not always given. Where it is, it says once, few, many or a class for expanded clones.

J,size,length,V,D,DNA,CDR3
TRBJ1-3,once,15,TRBV28,TRBD1,TGTGCCAGCAGTTTCCGGGACAGGACTGGAAACACCATATATTTT,CASSFRDRTGNTIYF
TRBJ2-1,.,16,TRBV4-3,.,TGCGCCAGCAGCCGAATTAGCCTTGGCTCCTACAATGAGCAGTTCTTC,CASSRISLGSYNEQFF
TRBJ2-5,few,13,TRBV2,.,TGTGCCAGCAGTGGAGGCTGGATTGGGACCCAGTACTTC,CASSGGWIGTQYF
TRBJ2-1,few,15,TRBV7-9,.,TGTGCCAGCAGCTTAACTAGCCCAGGACGGAATGAGCAGTTCTTC,CASSLTSPGRNEQFF
TRBJ2-1,.,16,TRBV29-1,.,TGCAGCGTTGAAGGGGGCGGGCTAGCGCTCCTCAATGAGCAGTTCTTC,CSVEGGGLALLNEQFF
TRBJ2-1,many,14,TRBV7-2,.,TGTGCCAGCAGCTTAGGTACCCTGTCGGGTGAGCAGTTCTTC,CASSLGTLSGEQFF
TRBJ2-1,.,15,TRBV28,TRBD1,TGTGCCAGCAGTTTACGGAACAGGGGCAGGGATGAGCAGTTCTTC,CASSLRNRGRDEQFF
TRBJ2-6,few,14,TRBV29-1,.,TGCAGCGCCATATCAGGGGCTGGGGCCAACGTCCTGACTTTC,CSAISGAGANVLTF
TRBJ2-1,.,15,TRBV6-6,TRBD2,TGTGCCAGCAGTTCGTCACTAGCGGGAGTCAATGAGCAGTTCTTC,CASSSSLAGVNEQFF
TRBJ2-5,few,15,TRBV5-1,.,TGCGCCAGCAGTGTCTCAAGGGCAAACCAAGAGACCCAGTACTTC,CASSVSRANQETQYF
TRBJ2-4,few,19,TRBV20-1,TRBD1,TGCAGTGCACGTAAACCGGGACAGGGGGTTAAGGGGGCCAAAAACATTCAGTACTTC,CSARKPGQGVKGAKNIQYF
TRBJ2-1,.,14,TRBV11-2,TRBD2,TGTGCCAGCAGATCCTCTAGCGGCTACAATGAGCAGTTCTTC,CASRSSSGYNEQFF
TRBJ2-5,.,15,TRBV13,TRBD2,TGTGCCAGCAGCTCCAGCGGGAGGGCCAGGGAGACCCAGTACTTC,CASSSSGRARETQYF
TRBJ2-7,many,15,TRBV7-2,TRBD2,TGTGCCAGCAGCCCCGTAGCGGGAGGGCGGTACGAGCAGTACTTC,CASSPVAGGRYEQYF
TRBJ2-7,.,14,TRBV5-1,TRBD1,TGCGCCAGCAGCAGGGGGACAGGCGCCGACGAGCAGTACTTC,CASSRGTGADEQYF
TRBJ2-1,few,16,TRBV5-1,.,TGCGCCAGCAGCAAAGGGACCGACCGCTCCTACAATGAGCAGTTCTTC,CASSKGTDRSYNEQFF
TRBJ2-3,.,14,TRBV12-3/TRBV12-4,.,TGTGCCAGCAGTTATTCCACGAGCACAGATACGCAGTATTTT,CASSYSTSTDTQYF
TRBJ2-1,many,13,TRBV6-6,TRBD2,TGTGCCAGCAGTGCGGGACTAGCGAATGAGCAGTTCTTC,CASSAGLANEQFF
TRBJ2-5,.,13,TRBV29-1,TRBD2,TGCAGCGTTGGGACTAGCGACTACAATGAACAGTACTTC,CSVGTSDYNEQYF
TRBJ2-7,.,13,TRBV5-5,.,TGTGCCAGCAGCTACGGAGCGATGAACGAGCAGTACTTC,CASSYGAMNEQYF
TRBJ2-3,many,14,TRBV10-3,.,TGTGCCATGGGCGCCGGGGTCGCCACAGATACGCAGTATTTT,CAMGAGVATDTQYF
TRBJ2-7,.,14,TRBV5-1,.,TGCGCCAGCACCTCCGGGGTGGAGGGGTACGAGCAGTACTTC,CASTSGVEGYEQYF
TRBJ2-7,few,15,TRBV10-2,TRBD2,TGCGCCAGCAGTGAGTCAGTAGCGGGTTACAATGAGCAGTACTTC,CASSESVAGYNEQYF
TRBJ2-3,many,16,TRBV5-4,TRBD2,TGTGCCAGCAGCTCAGGTCTAGCGGGAGGCGGAGATACGCAGTATTTT,CASSSGLAGGGDTQYF
TRBJ2-5,few,16,TRBV21-1,.,TGTGCCAGCAGCAAGGGACAGGGATCGTACCAAGAGACCCAGTACTTC,CASSKGQGSYQETQYF
TRBJ2-3,.,15,TRBV20-1,.,TGCAGTGCTCATTTTAGTTTGGGGGGCACAGGTACGCAGTATTTT,CSAHFSLGGTGTQYF
TRBJ2-1,few,15,TRBV28,.,TGTGCCAGCAGCAAAGGGGGGGTTCCCTACAATGAGCAGTTCTTC,CASSKGGVPYNEQFF
TRBJ2-7,.,17,TRBV7-9,TRBD1,TGTGCCAGCAGCTCCCATGGGGGGGACAGGGCCTACGGTGAGCAGTACTTC,CASSSHGGDRAYGEQYF
TRBJ1-2,.,13,TRBV6-5,.,TGTGCCAGCAGTTACACCGACAGAGGCGGCTACACCTTC,CASSYTDRGGYTF
TRBJ2-2,.,17,TRBV20-1,TRBD2,TGCAGTGCTAGATTCCAGCGGGGGGCGGGAGGCCTCGGGGAGCTGTTTTTT,CSARFQRGAGGLGELFF
TRBJ2-1,many,10,TRBV20-1,.,TGCAGTGCTAGTTCCGGTGAGCAGTTCTTC,CSASSGEQFF
TRBJ1-2,few,10,TRBV29-1,.,TGCAGCGTTGAAAGGCAAGGCTACACCTTC,CSVERQGYTF
TRBJ2-7,many,15,TRBV20-1,TRBD2,TGCAGTGCTAGCCTGAGCGGGAGCCCCGTCTACGAGCAGTACTTC,CSASLSGSPVYEQYF
TRBJ2-1,.,13,TRBV6-6,.,TGTGCCAGCAGTTACCGTCTTGGGTATGAGCAGTTCTTC,CASSYRLGYEQFF
TRBJ2-3,.,16,TRBV29-1,TRBD2,TGCAGCGTTGACCAGCCGGGACTAGCGGTTACAGATACGCAGTATTTT,CSVDQPGLAVTDTQYF
TRBJ2-1,few,17,TRBV5-1,.,TGCGCCAGCAGCTTGGATATCCAGAGGAGGCGAGGAAATGAGCAGTTCTTC,CASSLDIQRRRGNEQFF
TRBJ2-5,few,14,TRBV20-1,.,TGCAGTGCTCCAATCGGGCAGGGACCGTTTGGCCAGTACTTC,CSAPIGQGPFGQYF
TRBJ2-4,few,17,TRBV24-1,TRBD1,TGTGCCACCAGTGATTTGAAACAGGGGATAAGGGAAAGCATTCAGTACTTC,CATSDLKQGIRESIQYF
TRBJ2-7,few,14,TRBV29-1,TRBD2,TGCAGCGTGCTTCCGGGACTAGCGGGAGGGGAGCAGTACTTC,CSVLPGLAGGEQYF
TRBJ1-2,.,13,TRBV28,TRBD1,TGTGCCAGCAGTAATCCTCACAGGGGAGGCTACACCTTC,CASSNPHRGGYTF
TRBJ2-3,.,14,TRBV7-2,.,TGTGCCAGCAGCTTATGGACGATCACAGATACGCAGTATTTT,CASSLWTITDTQYF
TRBJ2-3,many,16,TRBV12-5,.,TGTGCTAGTGGCCCGGAGGGCGGGCTGTACACAGATACGCAGTATTTT,CASGPEGGLYTDTQYF
TRBJ2-6,.,16,TRBV6-5,.,TGTGCCAGCAGCCTGGGACCGCCCTCTGGGGCCAACGTCCGGACTTTC,CASSLGPPSGANVRTF
TRBJ2-1,.,15,TRBV27,.,TGTGCCAGCAGTTCAGGACTCCCCATCTACAATGAGCAGTTCTTC,CASSSGLPIYNEQFF
TRBJ1-1,.,16,TRBV7-9,.,TGTGCCAGCAGCTTACCGCCCGGGACAATGAACACTGACGCTTTCTTT,CASSLPPGTMNTDAFF
TRBJ1-1,.,15,TRBV20-1,TRBD1,TGCAGTACCCAGAACGATGAAACAGGGGGCACTGAAGCTTTCTTT,CSTQNDETGGTEAFF
TRBJ2-7,few,16,TRBV28,TRBD2,TGTGCCAGCAGTTCCCCGCTGGGCGGGGGCTCCTACGAGCAGTACTTC,CASSSPLGGGSYEQYF
TRBJ2-5,.,15,TRBV5-1,TRBD2,TGCGCCAGCTCAAAGCAGGCGGGGGAGCAAGAGACCCAGTACTTC,CASSKQAGEQETQYF
TRBJ2-7,many,16,TRBV5-1,TRBD2,TGCGCCAGCACCGGGGGCTGGGCTAGCGGGGGCTACGAGCAGTACTTC,CASTGGWASGGYEQYF
TRBJ1-1,.,14,TRBV4-3,.,TGCGCCAGCAGCCAAGGTCCCGTGAGCTATTCGGCTTTCTTT,CASSQGPVSYSAFF
TRBJ2-2,.,16,TRBV5-1,TRBD1,TGCGCCAGCAGCTTGCCTCCGACAGGGCGCACCGGGGAGCTGTTTTTT,CASSLPPTGRTGELFF
TRBJ2-3,.,14,TRBV5-1,TRBD1,TGCGCCAGCAGCCAAAGCAGGGGGCCAGATACGCAGTATTTT,CASSQSRGPDTQYF
TRBJ2-1,once,14,TRBV3-1,TRBD2,TGTGCCAGCAGCCAAACCGGGACTAGTGATGAGCAGTTCTTC,CASSQTGTSDEQFF
TRBJ2-7,.,15,TRBV12-3/TRBV12-4,TRBD2,TGTGCCAGCAGAAGGACTAGCGGGAGATCCTACGAGCAGTACTTC,CASRRTSGRSYEQYF
TRBJ2-7,many,14,TRBV7-6,.,TGTGCCAGCAGCCTTGTGACTGAGTCCTACGAGCAGTACTTC,CASSLVTESYEQYF
TRBJ2-3,few,12,TRBV20-1,.,TGCAGTGCCCCCTCCCCCGCGGATACGCAGTATTTT,CSAPSPADTQYF
TRBJ2-1,few,14,TRBV20-1,TRBD1,TGCAGTGCTAAGGGACAGCCATCCTACAATGAGCAGTTCTTC,CSAKGQPSYNEQFF
TRBJ2-1,.,13,TRBV28,.,TGTGCCAGCAGTTTAGGCTGGGATGCTGAGCAGTTCTTC,CASSLGWDAEQFF
TRBJ2-7,many,15,TRBV28,TRBD2,TGTGCCAGCAGCACCGGAACTAGCGGAGGACGGGAGCAGTACTTC,CASSTGTSGGREQYF
TRBJ2-7,.,14,TRBV10-3,.,TGTGCCATCAGTTCAGGGCTGATTTCCTACGAGCAGTACTTC,CAISSGLISYEQYF